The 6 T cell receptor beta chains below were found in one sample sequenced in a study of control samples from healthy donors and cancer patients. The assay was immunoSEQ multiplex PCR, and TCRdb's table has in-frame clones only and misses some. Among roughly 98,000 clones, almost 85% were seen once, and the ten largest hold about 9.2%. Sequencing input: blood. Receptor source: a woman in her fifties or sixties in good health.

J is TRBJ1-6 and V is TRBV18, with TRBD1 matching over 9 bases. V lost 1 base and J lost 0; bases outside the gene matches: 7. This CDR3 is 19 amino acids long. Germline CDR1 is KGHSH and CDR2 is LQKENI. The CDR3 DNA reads TGTGCCAGCTCACCACAGGGGACAGGGTATACCTCCTATAATTCACCCCTCCACTTT. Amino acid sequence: CASSPQGTGYTSYNSPLHF.

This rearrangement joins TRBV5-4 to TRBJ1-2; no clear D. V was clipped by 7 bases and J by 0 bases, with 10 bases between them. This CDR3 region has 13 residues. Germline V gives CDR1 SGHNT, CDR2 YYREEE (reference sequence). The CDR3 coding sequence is TGTGCCAGCCTCGGGCCCGCTAACTATGGCTACACCTTC. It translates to CASLGPANYGYTF.

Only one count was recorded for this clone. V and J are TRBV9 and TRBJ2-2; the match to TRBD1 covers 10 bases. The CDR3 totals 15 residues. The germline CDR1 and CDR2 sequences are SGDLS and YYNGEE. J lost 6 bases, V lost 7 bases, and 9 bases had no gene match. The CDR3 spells CASGVGTGVSGELFF. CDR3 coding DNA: TGTGCCAGCGGGGTAGGGACAGGGGTGTCCGGGGAGCTGTTTTTT.

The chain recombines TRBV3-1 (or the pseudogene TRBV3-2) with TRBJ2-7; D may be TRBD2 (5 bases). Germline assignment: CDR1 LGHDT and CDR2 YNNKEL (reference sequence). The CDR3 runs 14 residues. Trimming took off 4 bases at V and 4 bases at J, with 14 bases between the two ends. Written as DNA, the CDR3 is TGTGCCAGCAGCCGAGAAATGGTAGCGTACGAGCAGTACTTC. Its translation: CASSREMVAYEQYF.

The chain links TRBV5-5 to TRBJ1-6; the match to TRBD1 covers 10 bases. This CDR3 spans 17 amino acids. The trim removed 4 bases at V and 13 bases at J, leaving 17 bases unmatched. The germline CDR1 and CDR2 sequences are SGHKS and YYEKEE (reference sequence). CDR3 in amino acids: CASSLGATGGRVNPLHF. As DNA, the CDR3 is TGTGCCAGCAGCCTCGGGGCGACAGGGGGCAGGGTGAATCCCCTCCACTTT.

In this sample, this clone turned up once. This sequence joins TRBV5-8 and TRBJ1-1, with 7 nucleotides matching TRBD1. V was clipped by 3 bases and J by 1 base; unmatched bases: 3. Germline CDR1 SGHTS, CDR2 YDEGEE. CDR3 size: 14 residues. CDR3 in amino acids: CASSYGDRNTEAFF. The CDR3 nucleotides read TGTGCCAGCAGCTATGGGGACAGGAACACTGAAGCTTTCTTT.